A selection of T cell receptor beta chains follows, all from one sample in a study of T cell responses to AZD1222 COVID-19 vaccine. This table comes from immunoSEQ multiplex PCR, and its TCRdb copy is limited to in-frame clones, with some not included. The repertoire holds about 130,000 clones, around nine tenths seen once, with over 5.5% in the top ten. The sample here was peripheral blood, taken on day 0 of AZD1222 vaccination. These receptor sequences come from an adult in good health. Each CDR3 is given with its conserved first and last residue. Fields, in order: D gene, V gene, J gene, clone size, CDR3 protein, CDR3 DNA. The D gene is left open where the match is weak. A clone size is listed for some rows: how often the clone was seen (once, few, many), or a class if it is expanded.

>TRBD2|TRBV5-4|TRBJ2-2|.
CASSLIKRGNTGELFF
TGTGCCAGCAGCTTGATTAAGCGGGGGAACACCGGGGAGCTGTTTTTT
>TRBD2|TRBV4-1|TRBJ2-3|.
CASSQSTSGRGDTQYF
TGCGCCAGCAGCCAATCAACTAGCGGGAGGGGAGATACGCAGTATTTT
>.|TRBV13|TRBJ1-1|.
CASSPTPGGVNTEAFF
TGTGCCAGCAGCCCGACCCCGGGTGGGGTGAACACTGAAGCTTTCTTT
>.|TRBV6-1|TRBJ1-3|few
CASSDRGASGNTIYF
TGTGCCAGCAGTGACAGAGGGGCCTCTGGAAACACCATATATTTT
>.|TRBV15|TRBJ1-5|.
CATSRRPNSNQPQHF
TGTGCCACCAGCAGACGACCGAATAGCAATCAGCCCCAGCATTTT
>.|TRBV7-9|TRBJ2-2|few
CASSLVKTPAGELFF
TGTGCCAGCAGCTTGGTTAAGACTCCTGCCGGGGAGCTGTTTTTT
>TRBD1|TRBV24-1|TRBJ2-1|.
CATCSSGTGDYNEQFF
TGTGCCACCTGCTCTTCCGGGACAGGGGACTACAATGAGCAGTTCTTC
>.|TRBV7-9|TRBJ2-3|.
CASTNPVSGNTDTQYF
TGTGCCAGCACCAACCCCGTCAGCGGCAACACAGATACGCAGTATTTT
>.|TRBV7-2|TRBJ1-5|.
CASSFGGQPQHF
TGTGCCAGCAGCTTTGGCGGTCAGCCCCAGCATTTT
>.|TRBV5-5|TRBJ1-1|.
CASSLTGLAEAFF
TGTGCCAGCAGCTTGACAGGCCTCGCTGAAGCTTTCTTT
>.|TRBV7-9|TRBJ1-5|.
CASSQGQKNQPQHF
TGTGCCAGCAGCCAAGGCCAGAAGAATCAGCCCCAGCATTTT
>.|TRBV18|TRBJ1-3|.
CASSRETADSGNTIYF
TGTGCCAGCTCCCGGGAGACCGCAGACTCTGGAAACACCATATATTTT
>TRBD2|TRBV4-2|TRBJ2-1|once
CASSQGLAGDLGYNEQFF
TGTGCCAGCAGCCAAGGGCTAGCGGGAGACTTAGGATACAATGAGCAGTTCTTC
>TRBD2|TRBV27|TRBJ2-5|.
CASSSPSGSLGETQYF
TGTGCCAGCAGTTCTCCCAGCGGGAGTTTGGGTGAGACCCAGTACTTC
>.|TRBV9|TRBJ2-7|.
CASSFDSSSYEQYF
TGTGCCAGCAGCTTCGACAGTAGCTCCTACGAGCAGTACTTC
>.|TRBV10-1|TRBJ1-1|few
CASSMGQNTEAFF
TGCGCCAGCAGTATGGGACAGAACACTGAAGCTTTCTTT
>.|TRBV6-6|TRBJ1-5|.
CASSFGGVDQPQHF
TGTGCCAGCAGTTTCGGGGGGGTTGATCAGCCCCAGCATTTT
>.|TRBV20-1|TRBJ2-2|.
CSARLNGELFF
TGCAGTGCTAGACTCAACGGGGAGCTGTTTTTT
>.|TRBV7-6|TRBJ2-7|.
CASSLARGPAYEQYF
TGTGCCAGCAGCTTAGCGCGGGGGCCGGCCTACGAGCAGTACTTC
>.|TRBV7-2|TRBJ2-1|.
CASSLVTSSYNEQFF
TGTGCCAGCAGCTTAGTTACCTCTTCCTACAATGAGCAGTTCTTC
>TRBD2|TRBV4-3|TRBJ2-2|.
CAPPQARGGWAGELFF
TGCGCCCCCCCCCAAGCCCGGGGGGGGTGGGCCGGGGAGCTGTTTTTT
>.|TRBV29-1|TRBJ1-4|few
CSAGTQRRELFF
TGCAGCGCCGGGACACAGCGTAGGGAACTGTTTTTT
>.|TRBV2|TRBJ2-5|.
CASSVGPQGETQYF
TGTGCCAGCAGTGTGGGACCCCAAGGGGAGACCCAGTACTTC
>TRBD1|TRBV24-1|TRBJ2-4|.
CAATGLGQDKNIQYF
TGTGCCGCCACAGGACTCGGACAGGACAAAAACATTCAGTACTTC
>TRBD1|TRBV7-8|TRBJ1-5|.
CASSPARTGISNQPQHF
TGTGCCAGCAGCCCCGCCCGGACAGGCATTAGCAATCAGCCCCAGCATTTT
>.|TRBV19|TRBJ1-6|.
CASSPARENSPLHF
TGTGCCAGTAGTCCAGCCAGGGAAAATTCACCCCTCCACTTT
>.|TRBV19|TRBJ1-6|.
CASSEQGSYNSPLHF
TGTGCCAGTAGTGAACAGGGTTCCTATAATTCACCCCTCCACTTT
>.|TRBV12-3/TRBV12-4|TRBJ1-5|.
CASSLSSQPQHF
TGTGCCAGCAGTTTGTCCAGTCAGCCCCAGCATTTT
>TRBD1|TRBV19|TRBJ1-6|.
CASSTDRGRDSPLHF
TGTGCCAGTAGTACGGACAGGGGGCGCGATTCACCCCTCCACTTT
>.|TRBV6-5|TRBJ1-2|.
CASRTPGARGYTF
TGTGCCAGCAGGACTCCGGGGGCGAGAGGCTACACCTTC
>.|TRBV24-1|TRBJ2-3|once
CATSDSRGRGTDTQYF
TGTGCCACCAGTGATTCACGAGGGAGGGGGACAGATACGCAGTATTTT
>TRBD1|TRBV2|TRBJ1-4|.
CASSEWGTGNEKLFF
TGTGCCAGCAGTGAGTGGGGGACAGGGAACGAGAAACTGTTTTTT
>.|TRBV19|TRBJ2-1|.
CASSIGTTIYNEQFF
TGTGCCAGTAGTATAGGGACTACCATATACAATGAGCAGTTCTTC